This T cell receptor (beta chain) emerged from a study of CD8+CD57+ T cells in acquired aplastic anemia. Overall study context: 3 to 3.5 ug was the average amount of DNA from sorted CD4+ and CD8+ cells. Study-wide results and limits: Common to patients and controls were twenty-nine CD8+ CDR3 sequences.

The template used for profiling TCR beta VDJ and CDR3 was genomic DNA. MiXCR, applied by TCRdb to the reads, yields one record per CDR3 protein. Of 150,000 to 170,000 distinct CDR3 sequences in the sample, just over 50% are singletons; the top ten hold approximately 12%. With 5 bases removed from V and 4 bases from J, the gap between germline ends came to 14 bases. CDR3 size: 14 residues. Germline loops: CDR1 MNHEY, CDR2 SMNVEV (reference sequence). Patients selected for sequencing had displayed CD8+CD57+ cell expansion by flow cytometry. To note about this clonotype: Antigen: not known.

Sequenced: sorted CD4+, CD8+, or CD8+CD57+ T cells (not recorded which) from PBMCs. The receptor was derived from a human donor with aplastic anemia. V usage is TRBV27 and J usage is TRBJ1-2; D is perhaps TRBD1 (5 bases). CDR3: CASSTLQGFYGYTF. CDR3 DNA: TGTGCCAGCAGTACCCTCCAGGGCTTCTATGGCTACACCTTC.